A selection of T cell receptor beta chains follows, all from one sample in a study of beta chain features in type 1 diabetes. Assay: immunoSEQ multiplex PCR; the TCRdb copy retains only in-frame clones and omits some. This table holds approximately 38,000 clones, over 45% found once. The specimen was central memory CD4+ T cells from blood. The receptors come from a woman in her late teens or twenties in good health. CDR3s include the opening cysteine and the closing phenylalanine or tryptophan. A D gene is named only where the DNA matches it firmly. The size of a clone is reported for some rows only, either as once, few or many, or as a class for expanded clones.

abundance: NA
d_gene: NA
j_gene: TRBJ2-3
v_gene: TRBV5-4
CDR3nt: TGTGCCAGCAGCGTGGGACCTGGGACATCCACAGATACGCAGTATTTT
CDR3aa: CASSVGPGTSTDTQYF

abundance: few
d_gene: NA
j_gene: TRBJ1-1
v_gene: TRBV2
CDR3nt: TGTGCCAGCAGTCCGGACTGGGATACCACTGAAGCTTTCTTT
CDR3aa: CASSPDWDTTEAFF

abundance: NA
d_gene: NA
j_gene: TRBJ2-7
v_gene: TRBV6-1
CDR3nt: TGTGCCAGCAACCCGACGGGCAGGGGCGACGAGCAGTACTTC
CDR3aa: CASNPTGRGDEQYF

abundance: NA
d_gene: TRBD1
j_gene: TRBJ1-2
v_gene: TRBV7-2
CDR3nt: TGTGCCAGCAGCTTACAGGGGGCAGGCTACACCTTC
CDR3aa: CASSLQGAGYTF

abundance: once
d_gene: NA
j_gene: TRBJ1-2
v_gene: TRBV7-9
CDR3nt: TGTGCCAGCAGCTTGGCTCTTCGACAGGCTAGAAACTATGGCTACACCTTC
CDR3aa: CASSLALRQARNYGYTF

abundance: NA
d_gene: TRBD2
j_gene: TRBJ2-2
v_gene: TRBV7-9
CDR3nt: TGTGCCAGCAGCTCGGGACTAGCGGGGGGGAAGAACACCGGGGAGCTGTTTTTT
CDR3aa: CASSSGLAGGKNTGELFF

abundance: NA
d_gene: TRBD2
j_gene: TRBJ2-1
v_gene: TRBV5-1
CDR3nt: TGCGCCAGCAGCTTGGGACTAGCGGACAATGAGCAGTTCTTC
CDR3aa: CASSLGLADNEQFF

abundance: NA
d_gene: NA
j_gene: TRBJ1-1
v_gene: TRBV6-5
CDR3nt: TGTGCCAGCAGTTACTCCGGGAGGACTACTGAAGCTTTCTTT
CDR3aa: CASSYSGRTTEAFF

abundance: NA
d_gene: NA
j_gene: TRBJ2-5
v_gene: TRBV7-2
CDR3nt: TGTGCCAGCAGCTTAGATCCTAGTTACGTGACCCAGTACTTC
CDR3aa: CASSLDPSYVTQYF

abundance: few
d_gene: NA
j_gene: TRBJ2-7
v_gene: TRBV6-1
CDR3nt: TGTGCCAGCAGTGAGGGGCAGGGTGGGAAAGACGAGCAGTACTTC
CDR3aa: CASSEGQGGKDEQYF

abundance: NA
d_gene: NA
j_gene: TRBJ1-1
v_gene: TRBV11-2
CDR3nt: TGTGCCAGCAGCTTCAGTCTGAACACTGAAGCTTTCTTT
CDR3aa: CASSFSLNTEAFF

abundance: NA
d_gene: NA
j_gene: TRBJ2-2
v_gene: TRBV9
CDR3nt: TGTGCCAGCAGCGCGCTAAGCACCGGGGAGCTGTTTTTT
CDR3aa: CASSALSTGELFF

abundance: few
d_gene: NA
j_gene: TRBJ2-5
v_gene: TRBV11-2
CDR3nt: TGTGCCAGCACCCCTCTCAGCGACCAAGAGACCCAGTACTTC
CDR3aa: CASTPLSDQETQYF

abundance: NA
d_gene: NA
j_gene: TRBJ1-3
v_gene: TRBV9
CDR3nt: TGTGCCAGCAGCGTCCAGGGGAACGGAAACACCATATATTTT
CDR3aa: CASSVQGNGNTIYF